Below are 27 T cell receptor beta chains sequenced from a single sample in a study of blood T cells in healthy people across ages. Primers used in a second PCR of about 7 to 12 cycles were a sample-barcoded 5' primer and a J-beta primer mix. In TCRdb, the 5' RACE reads were re-called with MiXCR into one record per CDR3 protein. The sample gives about 1,400,000 distinct CDR3 sequences, almost 60% of which show up once; over 5% is in the top ten. Sequencing was done on a sample of blood. These receptor sequences come from a man aged 18 to 30 in good health.

The chain links TRBV29-1 to TRBJ2-7; D not certain. Germline loops: CDR1 SQVTM, CDR2 ANQGSEA. Trimming cost V 0 bases and J 4 bases, with 4 bases left between them. This CDR3 has 11 amino acids. The CDR3 DNA reads TGCAGCGTTGAAGATCGGTACGAGCAGTACTTC. Protein: CSVEDRYEQYF.

This clonotype was counted between two and nine times. The chain employs TRBV6-1 and TRBJ1-5, with 7 positions matching TRBD1. This CDR3 has 14 amino acids. The junction had 8 bases not matched to a gene; V was cut back by 6 bases and J by 6 bases. Per the germline V gene, CDR1 is MNHNS and CDR2 is SASEGT. CDR3 sequence: CASRAGTVGQPQHF. The CDR3 DNA follows: TGTGCCAGCAGAGCCGGGACAGTCGGTCAGCCCCAGCATTTT.

This rearrangement joins TRBV29-1 to TRBJ1-2, with D hard to call. The CDR3 has 14 residues. Between the trimmed V and J ends, which lost 7 bases and 2 bases, there was a span of 17 bases. CDR1 SQVTM and CDR2 ANQGSEA come from the germline V gene. CDR3 coding DNA: TGCAGCGCCGGGGAAGGTCGTTTCAACTATGGCTACACCTTC. This codes for CSAGEGRFNYGYTF.

In its sample, this clonotype was seen many times. The chain links TRBV25-1 to TRBJ2-7, with D uncertain. Germline V gene lookup returns CDR1 MGHDK and CDR2 SYGVNS. The CDR3 totals 12 residues. Trimming stripped 2 bases from V and 5 bases from J, with 7 bases between. The CDR3 region has the DNA TGTGCCAGCAGTGAAGGCAGGAACGAGCAGTACTTC. Translation gives CASSEGRNEQYF.

The chain uses TRBV20-1 and TRBJ2-4; 9 bases fit TRBD2. V lost 8 bases to trimming and J lost 1 base; unmatched junction nucleotides: 9. CDR1 and CDR2 from the germline V gene are DFQATT and SNEGSKA (reference sequence). The CDR3 runs to 15 residues. CDR3 sequence reads: CSIQRGEEAKNIQYF. DNA of the CDR3: TGCAGTATCCAGCGGGGGGAGGAGGCCAAAAACATTCAGTACTTC.

The chain links TRBV11-2 to TRBJ2-7, with 9 bases aligning to TRBD1. The length of the CDR3 is 17 residues. J gave up 3 bases and V 4 bases, and 13 bases lay outside the gene matches. Looked up from germline, CDR1 is SGHAT and CDR2 is FQNNGV. The CDR3 nucleotides read TGTGCCAGCAGCTCTATACAGGGGGCGCGGCTTAACTACGAGCAGTACTTC. It specifies CASSSIQGARLNYEQYF.

CDR3 sequence (DNA): TGTGCCAGCAGCGCTGCAGGGGTTGGTGAAAAACTGTTTTTT. This encodes CASSAAGVGEKLFF. The rearrangement joins TRBV7-6 to TRBJ1-4, with D tentatively TRBD1 (6 bases). Per the germline V gene, CDR1 is SGHVS and CDR2 is FNYEAQ. This CDR3 is 14 amino acids long. Trimming took off 5 bases at V and 7 bases at J, with 14 bases between the two ends.

The genes are TRBV20-1 and TRBJ2-4; TRBD1 matches at 7 bases. Trimming at V came to 6 bases and at J to 0 bases, leaving 8 bases not matched to a gene. Per the germline V gene, CDR1 is DFQATT and CDR2 is SNEGSKA (reference sequence). This CDR3 contains 15 residues. The CDR3: CSAIRQGLAKNIQYF. The CDR3 DNA reads as TGCAGTGCCATAAGACAGGGATTAGCCAAAAACATTCAGTACTTC.

This clonotype showed up just once. This rearrangement joins TRBV10-3 to TRBJ2-3; the D is unclear. Per germline, CDR1 ENHRY and CDR2 SYGVKD. The CDR3 spans 16 residues. V lost 5 bases, J lost 0 bases, and 15 bases lay in between. CDR3 nucleotides: TGTGCCATCAGTCCCCTTGGAGTGGACAGCACAGATACGCAGTATTTT. Protein sequence: CAISPLGVDSTDTQYF.

This clonotype was counted many times. This chain's CDR3 is CSVVQGDKPSYGYTF. The CDR3 DNA sequence: TGCAGCGTTGTTCAGGGTGACAAACCATCGTATGGCTACACCTTC. The chain carries TRBV29-1 and TRBJ1-2, with D possibly matching TRBD1 (5 bases). Deletions cut 4 bases from V and 5 bases from J, with 20 bases between. Germline CDR1 is SQVTM and CDR2 is ANQGSEA. The CDR3 spans 15 residues.

The chain is built from TRBV11-3 and TRBJ2-4; TRBD2 matches 7 bases. CDR1 and CDR2 (germline): SGHNT, YENEEA. The CDR3 has 16 residues. J lost 4 bases, V lost 0 bases, and 6 bases had no gene match. CDR3 amino acids: CASSLDSGTTKNIQYF. CDR3 coding DNA: TGTGCCAGCAGCTTAGATTCCGGGACTACTAAAAACATTCAGTACTTC.

The chain has TRBV4-3 and TRBJ2-1; the match to TRBD1 covers 9 bases. The CDR3 totals 14 residues. Germline V lookup: CDR1 LGHNA, CDR2 YSLEER. The junction had 6 bases not matched to a gene; V was cut back by 4 bases and J by 8 bases. The CDR3 reads CASSRGTGSDEQFF. In DNA form, the CDR3 reads TGCGCCAGCAGCCGGGGGACAGGGAGCGATGAGCAGTTCTTC.

This clonotype was seen just once. The V and J genes are TRBV6-5 and TRBJ1-4, with 7 bases lining up with TRBD1. With V trimmed by 1 base and J by 4 bases, 9 bases remained unmatched. CDR1 is MNHEY and CDR2 is SVGAGI in the germline V gene. CDR3 length equals 17 residues. In DNA form, the CDR3 reads TGTGCCAGCAGTTACTTCAACGACAGGGCCAATAATGAAAAACTGTTTTTT. Its translation is CASSYFNDRANNEKLFF.

This clonotype was recorded a few times. The chain carries TRBV10-1 and TRBJ2-7; possible D gene TRBD1, 6 bases. The V gene's germline CDR1 is WNHNN and CDR2 SYGVQD (reference sequence). The CDR3 is 13 amino acids. V lost 4 bases, J lost 4 bases, and 11 bases lay in between. This CDR3 reads CASSARGIYEQYF. In DNA form, the CDR3 reads TGCGCCAGCAGTGCGAGGGGGATATACGAGCAGTACTTC.

The chain carries TRBV3-1 and TRBJ2-7; tentatively, D is TRBD1 or TRBD2 (5 bases each). The CDR3 runs to 13 residues. V was clipped by 1 base and J by 8 bases, with 12 bases between them. Germline values: CDR1 LGHDT, CDR2 YNNKEL (reference sequence). DNA for the CDR3: TGTGCCAGCAGCCAAGGGGGCGGGTGCCAGCAGTACTTC. Translated: CASSQGGGCQQYF.

The chain combines TRBV12-3 or TRBV12-4 with TRBJ2-7; 9 bases are shared with TRBD1. The CDR3 has 14 residues. V trimming: 3 bases; J trimming: 3 bases; junction bases outside the gene matches: 3. CDR3 residues: CASSFDRGSYEQYF. The CDR3 DNA is TGTGCCAGCAGTTTTGACAGGGGGAGCTACGAGCAGTACTTC.

The V and J genes are TRBV6-6 and TRBJ2-5, with TRBD2 as a possible D gene (5 bases). V dropped 0 bases and J dropped 1 base, with 15 bases sitting between them. Germline CDR1 is MNHNY and CDR2 is SVGAGI (reference sequence). The CDR3 is 17 residues long. CDR3 bases: TGTGCCAGCAGTTACTCTTCTGGGCGCGGGCCCCAAGAGACCCAGTACTTC. Its translation is CASSYSSGRGPQETQYF.

This clonotype was detected a few times. At one boundary the junction diverges from the germline segment, which might be a read error. The chain uses TRBV5-1 and TRBJ2-3; tentatively, D is TRBD1 or TRBD2 (7 bases each). Germline V gives CDR1 SGHRS, CDR2 YFSETQ. This CDR3 has 15 residues. CDR3 nucleotides: TGTGCCAGCTCCTCAGGGGGAGGGAGCACAGATACGCAGTATTTT. This sequence encodes CASSSGGGSTDTQYF.

This clonotype was seen only a few times. CDR3: CASSNSPRRDEQYF. CDR3 sequence (DNA): TGTGCCAGCAGTAATAGCCCCCGTAGAGACGAGCAGTACTTC. This sequence joins TRBV6-5 and TRBJ2-7, with D unclear. The length of the CDR3 is 14 residues. Trimming pared 5 bases from V and 5 bases from J, leaving 16 bases between. CDR1 is MNHEY, CDR2 SVGAGI, per germline.

This clonotype has just a few counts. The chain has TRBV29-1 and TRBJ2-3; no clear D gene. Germline loops: CDR1 SQVTM, CDR2 ANQGSEA. V was shortened by 0 bases and J by 6 bases, with 7 bases between the two germline ends. The CDR3 is 12 amino acids. CDR3 loop: CSVEDLRDTQYF. DNA for the CDR3: TGCAGCGTTGAAGATTTGAGGGATACGCAGTATTTT.

This clonotype was found a few times. The chain links TRBV4-1 to TRBJ2-3; D call uncertain. Trimming pared 2 bases from V and 0 bases from J, leaving 21 bases between. Germline V gene sequence: CDR1 MGHRA, CDR2 YSYEKL. This CDR3 spans 19 amino acids. This chain's CDR3 is CASSQYQALGRRSTDTQYF. CDR3 DNA: TGCGCCAGCAGCCAATACCAGGCGCTCGGACGTAGAAGCACAGATACGCAGTATTTT.

This clonotype was observed a handful of times. J is TRBJ2-3 and V is TRBV28; TRBD1 matches 8 bases. The CDR3 is made up of 15 amino acids. Trimming at V came to 5 bases and at J to 5 bases, leaving 9 bases not matched to a gene. Germline-derived CDR1 and CDR2 are MDHEN and SYDVKM. In DNA form, the CDR3 reads TGTGCCAGCAGTCAACTCGACAGGGGTGGAGATACGCAGTATTTT. It specifies CASSQLDRGGDTQYF. The whole variable domain, remainder taken from reference TRBV28 and TRBJ2-3, is DVKVTQSSRYLVKRTGEKVFLECVQDMDHENMFWYRQDPGLGLRLIYFSYDVKMKEKGDIPEGYSVSREKKERFSLILESASTNQTSMYLCASSQLDRGGDTQYFGPGTRLTVL.

The V and J genes are TRBV20-1 and TRBJ2-5; 9 bases are shared with TRBD1. Germline V gene lookup returns CDR1 DFQATT and CDR2 SNEGSKA (reference sequence). Trimming took 5 bases from V and 5 from J; bases not matched to a gene: 6. The CDR3 runs to 13 residues. CDR3 region: CSAPGQGWETQYF. The CDR3 bases are TGCAGTGCTCCGGGACAGGGTTGGGAGACCCAGTACTTC.

V usage is TRBV6-1 and J usage is TRBJ2-5, with D tentatively TRBD2 (6 bases). Germline assignment: CDR1 MNHNS and CDR2 SASEGT. The CDR3 runs 12 residues. The germline V and J ends were trimmed by 3 bases and 13 bases, with 15 bases remaining between them. The CDR3 loop reads CASSDGDSGRYF. DNA of the CDR3: TGTGCCAGCAGTGATGGAGATAGCGGTAGGTACTTC.

This clonotype was seen a single time. The chain combines TRBV24-1 with TRBJ2-1, with 9 bases identical to TRBD1. J gave up 6 bases and V 7 bases, and 6 bases lay outside the gene matches. The germline V gene has CDR1 KGHDR and CDR2 SFDVKD. CDR3 length: 14 residues. CDR3 in amino acids: CATSDRGFGNEQFF. The CDR3 DNA reads as TGTGCCACCAGCGACAGGGGGTTCGGCAATGAGCAGTTCTTC.

Worth noting for this clonotype: Germline and junction disagree at one end, which may indicate a read error. The chain couples TRBV4-1 to TRBJ2-1, with D possibly being TRBD2 (6 bases). Germline loops: CDR1 MGHRA, CDR2 YSYEKL. The CDR3 has 17 residues. The CDR3 loop is CASSQDLSTSSYKEQFF. In DNA form, the CDR3 reads TGCGCCAGCAGCCAAGATTTATCAACTAGCTCCTACAAGGAGCAGTTCTTC.

The rearrangement links TRBV4-2 to TRBJ2-7; the match to TRBD1 covers 7 bases. Germline V gene data show CDR1 as LGHNA and CDR2 as YNFKEQ. This CDR3 has 16 amino acids. J was trimmed by 6 bases and V by 3 bases; bases with no gene match: 14. CDR3 in amino acids: CASSHAQGQVVVEQYF. The CDR3, as DNA: TGTGCCAGCAGCCATGCCCAAGGACAGGTTGTTGTCGAGCAGTACTTC.